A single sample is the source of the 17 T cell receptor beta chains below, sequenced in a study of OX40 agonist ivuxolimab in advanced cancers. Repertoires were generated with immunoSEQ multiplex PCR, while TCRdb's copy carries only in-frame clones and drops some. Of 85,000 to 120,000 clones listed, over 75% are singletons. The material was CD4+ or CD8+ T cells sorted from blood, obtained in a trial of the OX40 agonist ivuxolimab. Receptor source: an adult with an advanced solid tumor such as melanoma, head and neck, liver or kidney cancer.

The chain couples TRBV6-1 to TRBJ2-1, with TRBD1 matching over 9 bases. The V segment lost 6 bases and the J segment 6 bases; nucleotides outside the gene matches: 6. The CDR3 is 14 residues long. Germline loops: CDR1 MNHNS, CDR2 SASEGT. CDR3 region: CASRSGTGPNEQFF. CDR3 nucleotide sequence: TGTGCCAGCAGATCCGGGACAGGGCCCAATGAGCAGTTCTTC.

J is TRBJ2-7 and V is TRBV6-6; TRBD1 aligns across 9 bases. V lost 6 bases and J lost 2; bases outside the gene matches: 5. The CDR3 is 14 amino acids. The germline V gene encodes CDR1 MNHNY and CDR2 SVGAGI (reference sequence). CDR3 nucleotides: TGTGCCAGCAGACCCGGGACAGGGACCTACGAGCAGTACTTC. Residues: CASRPGTGTYEQYF.

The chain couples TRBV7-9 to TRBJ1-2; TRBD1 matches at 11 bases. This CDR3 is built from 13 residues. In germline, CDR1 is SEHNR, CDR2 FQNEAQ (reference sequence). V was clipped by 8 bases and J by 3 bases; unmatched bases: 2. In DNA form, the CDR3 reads TGTGCCAGCCAGGGACAGGGGGACTATGGCTACACCTTC. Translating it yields CASQGQGDYGYTF.

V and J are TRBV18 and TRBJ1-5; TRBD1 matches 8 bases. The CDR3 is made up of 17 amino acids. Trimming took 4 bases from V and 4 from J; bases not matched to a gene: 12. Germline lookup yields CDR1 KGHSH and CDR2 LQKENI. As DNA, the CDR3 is TGTGCCAGCTCACGGACAGGGACTATCGGGCCTAATCAGCCCCAGCATTTT. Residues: CASSRTGTIGPNQPQHF.

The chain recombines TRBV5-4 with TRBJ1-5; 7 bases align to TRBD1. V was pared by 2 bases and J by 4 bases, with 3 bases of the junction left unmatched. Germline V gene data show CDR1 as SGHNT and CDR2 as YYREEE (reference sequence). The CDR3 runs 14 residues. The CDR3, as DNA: TGTGCCAGCAGCTTTATGGGACAGAATCAGCCCCAGCATTTT. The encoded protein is CASSFMGQNQPQHF.

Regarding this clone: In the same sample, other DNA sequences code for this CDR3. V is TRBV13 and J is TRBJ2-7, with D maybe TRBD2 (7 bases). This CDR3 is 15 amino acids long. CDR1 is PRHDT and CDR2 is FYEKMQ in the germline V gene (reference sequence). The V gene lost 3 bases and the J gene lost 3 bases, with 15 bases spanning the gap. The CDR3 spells CASSLRRGGDYEQYF. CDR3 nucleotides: TGTGCCAGCAGCTTGAGGAGGGGGGGGGACTACGAGCAGTACTTC.

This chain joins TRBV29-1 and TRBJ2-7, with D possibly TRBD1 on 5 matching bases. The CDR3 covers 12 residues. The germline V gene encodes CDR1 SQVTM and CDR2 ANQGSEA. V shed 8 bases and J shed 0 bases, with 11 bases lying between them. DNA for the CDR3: TGCAGCATGGGTAGGGGCTCCTACGAGCAGTACTTC. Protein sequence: CSMGRGSYEQYF.

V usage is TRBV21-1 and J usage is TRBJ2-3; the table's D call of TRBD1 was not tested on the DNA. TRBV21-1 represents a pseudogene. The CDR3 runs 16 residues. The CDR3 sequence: CASSPGTGACTDTQYF. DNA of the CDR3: TGTGCCAGCAGCCCCGGGACAGGGGCCTGCACAGATACGCAGTATTTT.

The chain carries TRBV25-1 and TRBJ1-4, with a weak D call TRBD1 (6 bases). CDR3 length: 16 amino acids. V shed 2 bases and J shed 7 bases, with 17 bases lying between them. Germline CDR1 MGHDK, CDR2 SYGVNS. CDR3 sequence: CASSEVMSRGGEKLFF. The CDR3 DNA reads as TGTGCCAGCAGTGAAGTAATGTCCAGGGGCGGTGAAAAACTGTTTTTT.

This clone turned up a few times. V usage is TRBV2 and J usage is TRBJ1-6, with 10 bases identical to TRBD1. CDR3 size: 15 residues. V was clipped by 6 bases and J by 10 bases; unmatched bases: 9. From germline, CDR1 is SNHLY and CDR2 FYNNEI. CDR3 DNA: TGTGCCAGCAGGATAGCCGGGACAGGGGCATCACCCCTCCACTTT. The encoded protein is CASRIAGTGASPLHF.

The chain's CDR3 is CASSSGDRRTGELFF. The DNA for the CDR3 is TGTGCCAGCAGTTCAGGGGACCGTAGGACCGGGGAGCTGTTTTTT. V is TRBV28 and J is TRBJ2-2, with D perhaps matching TRBD1 (6 bases). The length of the CDR3 is 15 residues. Germline CDR1 is MDHEN and CDR2 is SYDVKM. V was trimmed by 4 bases and J by 5 bases, leaving 14 bases between them.

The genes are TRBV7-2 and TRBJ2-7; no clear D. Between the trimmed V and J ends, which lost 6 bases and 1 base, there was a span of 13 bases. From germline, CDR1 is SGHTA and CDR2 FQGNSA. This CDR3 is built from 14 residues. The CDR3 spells CASSSSMGSYEQYF. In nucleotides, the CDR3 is TGTGCCAGCAGTTCGTCCATGGGGTCCTACGAGCAGTACTTC. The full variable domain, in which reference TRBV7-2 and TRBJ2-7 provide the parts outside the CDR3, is GAGVSQSPSNKVTEKGKDVELRCDPISGHTALYWYRQSLGQGLEFLIYFQGNSAPDKSGLPSDRFSAERTGGSVSTLTIQRTQQEDSAVYLCASSSSMGSYEQYFGPGTRLTVT.

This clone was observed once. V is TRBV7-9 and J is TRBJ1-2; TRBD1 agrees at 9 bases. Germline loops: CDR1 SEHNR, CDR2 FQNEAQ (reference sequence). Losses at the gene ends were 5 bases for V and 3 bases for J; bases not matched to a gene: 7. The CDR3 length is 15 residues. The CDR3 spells CASSRTGVGDYGYTF. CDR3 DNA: TGTGCCAGCAGCCGGACAGGGGTGGGGGACTATGGCTACACCTTC.

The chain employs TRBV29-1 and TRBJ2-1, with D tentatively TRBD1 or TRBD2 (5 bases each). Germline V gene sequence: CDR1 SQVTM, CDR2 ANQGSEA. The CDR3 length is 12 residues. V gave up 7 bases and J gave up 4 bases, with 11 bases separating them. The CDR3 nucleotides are TGCAGCGGAGGGGCGGATTACAATGAGCAGTTCTTC. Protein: CSGGADYNEQFF.

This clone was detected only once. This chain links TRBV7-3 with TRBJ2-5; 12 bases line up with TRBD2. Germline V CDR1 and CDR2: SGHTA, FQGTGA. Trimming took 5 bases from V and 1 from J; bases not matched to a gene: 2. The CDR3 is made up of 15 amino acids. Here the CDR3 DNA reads TGTGCCAGCAGCCCTAGCGGGGGGGTCCAAGAGACCCAGTACTTC. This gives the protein CASSPSGGVQETQYF.

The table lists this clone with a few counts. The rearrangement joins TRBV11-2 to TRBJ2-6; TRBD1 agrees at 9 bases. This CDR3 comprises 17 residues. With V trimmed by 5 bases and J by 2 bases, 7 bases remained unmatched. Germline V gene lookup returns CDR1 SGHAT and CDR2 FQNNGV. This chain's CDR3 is CASSNLQGAPGANVLTF. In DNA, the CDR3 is TGTGCCAGCAGCAACCTACAGGGGGCCCCTGGGGCCAACGTCCTGACTTTC. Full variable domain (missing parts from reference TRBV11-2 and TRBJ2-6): EAGVAQSPRYKIIEKRQSVAFWCNPISGHATLYWYQQILGQGPKLLIQFQNNGVVDDSQLPKDRFSAERLKGVDSTLKIQPAKLEDSAVYLCASSNLQGAPGANVLTFGAGSRLTVL.

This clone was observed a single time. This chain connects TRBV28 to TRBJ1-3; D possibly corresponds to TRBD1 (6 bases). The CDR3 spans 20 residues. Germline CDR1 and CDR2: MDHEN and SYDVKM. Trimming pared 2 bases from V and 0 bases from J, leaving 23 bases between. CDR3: CASSLPRGWERPDSGNTIYF. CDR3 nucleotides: TGTGCCAGCAGTTTACCCAGGGGATGGGAGCGCCCGGACTCTGGAAACACCATATATTTT.